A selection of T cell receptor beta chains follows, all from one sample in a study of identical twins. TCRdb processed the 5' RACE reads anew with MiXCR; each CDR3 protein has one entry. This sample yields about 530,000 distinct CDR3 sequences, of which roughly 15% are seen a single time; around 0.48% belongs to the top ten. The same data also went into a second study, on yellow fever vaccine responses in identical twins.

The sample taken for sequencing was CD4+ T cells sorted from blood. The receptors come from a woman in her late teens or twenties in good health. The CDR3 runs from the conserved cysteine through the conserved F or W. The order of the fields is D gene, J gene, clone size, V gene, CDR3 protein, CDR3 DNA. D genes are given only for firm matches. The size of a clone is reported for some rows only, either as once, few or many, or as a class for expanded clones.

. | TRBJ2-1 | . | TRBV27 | CASSFREAYNEQFF | TGTGCCAGCAGTTTCAGGGAGGCCTACAATGAGCAGTTCTTC
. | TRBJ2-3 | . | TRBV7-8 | CASSFLSSSSTDTQYF | TGTGCCAGCAGCTTCCTATCTAGTTCTAGCACAGATACGCAGTATTTT
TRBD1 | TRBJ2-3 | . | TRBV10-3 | CATQDRGDTDTQYF | TGTGCCACCCAGGACAGGGGAGACACAGATACGCAGTATTTT
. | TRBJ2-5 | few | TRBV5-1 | CASSFGGPSVGTQYF | TGCGCCAGCAGCTTCGGGGGTCCTTCGGTAGGGACCCAGTACTTC
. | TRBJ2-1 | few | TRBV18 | CASSPSIEQFF | TGTGCCAGCTCACCAAGTATTGAGCAGTTCTTC
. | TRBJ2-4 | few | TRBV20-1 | CSASDPLQGGSNIQYF | TGCAGTGCTAGTGATCCCCTGCAGGGTGGGTCGAACATTCAGTACTTC
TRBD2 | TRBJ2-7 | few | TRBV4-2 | CASSPPMTSGRHEQYF | TGTGCCAGCAGCCCTCCCATGACTAGCGGGAGACACGAGCAGTACTTC
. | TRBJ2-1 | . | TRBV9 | CASKGGPLPGEQFF | TGTGCCAGCAAGGGGGGTCCCTTGCCGGGGGAGCAGTTCTTC
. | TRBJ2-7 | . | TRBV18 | CASSPLKSGAAYEQYF | TGTGCCAGCTCACCACTTAAAAGCGGAGCAGCCTACGAGCAGTACTTC
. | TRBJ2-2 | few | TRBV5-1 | CASSLDIANTGELFF | TGCGCCAGCAGCTTGGACATAGCGAACACCGGGGAGCTGTTTTTT
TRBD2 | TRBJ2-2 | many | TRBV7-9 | CASSTQREIGTGELFF | TGTGCCAGCAGCACACAGCGGGAGATAGGGACCGGGGAGCTGTTTTTT
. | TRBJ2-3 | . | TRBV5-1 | CASSETLPPTDTQYF | TGCGCCAGCAGCGAAACTCTCCCCCCCACAGATACGCAGTATTTT
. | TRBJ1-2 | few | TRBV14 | CASSQDPTAFGYGYTF | TGTGCCAGCAGCCAAGACCCGACAGCTTTCGGCTATGGCTACACCTTC
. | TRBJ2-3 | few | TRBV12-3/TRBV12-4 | CASSQSGGTDTQYF | TGTGCCAGCAGCCAATCGGGGGGCACAGATACGCAGTATTTT
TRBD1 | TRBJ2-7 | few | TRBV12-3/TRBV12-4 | CASSTDRPTYEQYF | TGTGCCAGCAGCACGGACAGGCCCACCTACGAGCAGTACTTC
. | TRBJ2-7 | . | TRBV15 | CATSSRLLGEQYF | TGTGCCACCAGCAGCCGTTTATTGGGTGAGCAGTACTTC
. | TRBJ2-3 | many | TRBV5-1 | CASRLAADTQYF | TGCGCCAGCAGGTTGGCGGCTGATACGCAGTATTTT
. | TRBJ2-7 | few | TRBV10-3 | CAISESQGGYEQYF | TGTGCCATCAGTGAGTCCCAGGGCGGCTACGAGCAGTACTTC
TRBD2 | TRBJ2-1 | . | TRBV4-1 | CASSQDSSGRAFFF | TGCGCCAGCAGCCAAGATTCTAGCGGGAGGGCCTTCTTCTTC
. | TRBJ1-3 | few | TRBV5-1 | CASSSTVAGNTIYF | TGCGCCAGCAGCTCCACAGTCGCGGGAAACACCATATATTTT
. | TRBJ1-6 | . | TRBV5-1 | CASSVRDRDVSSPLHF | TGCGCCAGCAGCGTCCGGGATCGAGATGTCTCGTCACCCCTCCACTTT
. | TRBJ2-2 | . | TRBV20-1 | CSARTGGANTGELFF | TGCAGTGCTAGAACCGGGGGCGCGAACACCGGGGAGCTGTTTTTT
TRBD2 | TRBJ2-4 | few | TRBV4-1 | CASSPGLAGGIAKNIQYF | TGCGCCAGCAGCCCCGGACTAGCGGGGGGGATAGCCAAAAACATTCAGTACTTC
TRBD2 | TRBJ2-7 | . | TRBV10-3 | CAISGGLAGGVYEQYF | TGTGCCATCAGTGGGGGGCTTGCGGGAGGGGTCTACGAGCAGTACTTC
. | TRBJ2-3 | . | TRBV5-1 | CASSLGGTGRDTQYF | TGCGCCAGCAGTTTGGGCGGAACAGGGAGAGATACGCAGTATTTT
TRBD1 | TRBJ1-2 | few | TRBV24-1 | CATSDRKDRADGYTF | TGTGCCACCAGTGACAGAAAGGACAGGGCGGATGGCTACACCTTC
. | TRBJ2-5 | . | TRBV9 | CASTRGLATQETQYF | TGTGCCAGCACCCGAGGGCTAGCGACCCAAGAGACCCAGTACTTC